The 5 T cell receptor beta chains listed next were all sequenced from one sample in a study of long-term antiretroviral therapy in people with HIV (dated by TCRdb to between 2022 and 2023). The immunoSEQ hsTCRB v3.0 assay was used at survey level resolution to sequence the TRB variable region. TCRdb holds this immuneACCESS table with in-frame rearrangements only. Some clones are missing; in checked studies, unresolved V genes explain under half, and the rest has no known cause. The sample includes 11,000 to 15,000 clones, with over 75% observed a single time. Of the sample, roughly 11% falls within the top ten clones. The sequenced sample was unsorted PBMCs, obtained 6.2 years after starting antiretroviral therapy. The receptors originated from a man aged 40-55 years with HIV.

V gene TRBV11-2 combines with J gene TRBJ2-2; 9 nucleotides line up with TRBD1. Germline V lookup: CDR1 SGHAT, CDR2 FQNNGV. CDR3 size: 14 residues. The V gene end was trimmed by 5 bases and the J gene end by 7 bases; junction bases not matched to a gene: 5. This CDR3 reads CASSLGQGFGELFF. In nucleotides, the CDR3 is TGTGCCAGCAGCCTCGGACAGGGGTTCGGGGAGCTGTTTTTT.

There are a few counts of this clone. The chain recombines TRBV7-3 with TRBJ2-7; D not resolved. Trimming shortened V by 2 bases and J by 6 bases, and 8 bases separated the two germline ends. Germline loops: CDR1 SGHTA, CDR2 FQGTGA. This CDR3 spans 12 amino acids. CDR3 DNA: TGTGCCAGCAGCTTACTAGTACCCGAGCAGTACTTC. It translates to CASSLLVPEQYF.

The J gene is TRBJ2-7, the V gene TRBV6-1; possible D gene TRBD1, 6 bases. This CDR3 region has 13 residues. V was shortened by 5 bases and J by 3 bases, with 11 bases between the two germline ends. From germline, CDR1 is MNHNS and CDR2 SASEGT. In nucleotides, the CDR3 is TGTGCCAGCAGTTTGGGACATCGCTACGAGCAGTACTTC. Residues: CASSLGHRYEQYF.

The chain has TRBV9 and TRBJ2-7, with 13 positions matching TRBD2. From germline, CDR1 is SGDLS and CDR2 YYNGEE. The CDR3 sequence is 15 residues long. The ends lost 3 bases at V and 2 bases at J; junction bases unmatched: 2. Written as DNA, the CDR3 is TGTGCCAGCAGCGAGGGACTAGCGGGGCCCTACGAGCAGTACTTC. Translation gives CASSEGLAGPYEQYF. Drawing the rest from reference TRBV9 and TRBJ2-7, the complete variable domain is DSGVTQTPKHLITATGQRVTLRCSPRSGDLSVYWYQQSLDQGLQFLIQYYNGEERAKGNILERFSAQQFPDLHSELNLSSLELGDSALYFCASSEGLAGPYEQYFGPGTRLTVT.

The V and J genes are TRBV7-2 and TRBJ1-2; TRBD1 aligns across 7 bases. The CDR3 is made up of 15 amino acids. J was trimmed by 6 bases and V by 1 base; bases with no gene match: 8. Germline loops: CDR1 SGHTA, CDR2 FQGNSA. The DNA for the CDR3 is TGTGCCAGCAGCTTAGAATCGGGACAGCTTCATGGCTACACCTTC. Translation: CASSLESGQLHGYTF.